This T cell receptor beta chain was sequenced for a study of T cell repertoires in cytomegalovirus infection. CDR1 and CDR2 from the germline V gene are MDHEN and SYDVKM. Trimming took 8 bases from V and 5 from J; bases not matched to a gene: 10. This CDR3 comprises 15 residues. As for this clonotype: The antigen remains undetermined.

TCRdb reprocessed the reads via MiXCR and lists one record per CDR3 protein. The table records 90,000 to 130,000 distinct CDR3 sequences, 9.5% to 13% of them present only once. The chain combines TRBV28 with TRBJ2-7; 12 bases align to TRBD1. This receptor was obtained from a human donor in good health (CMV status not recorded). Some clones in this sample may be carry-over from other donors' samples. The sample was PBMCs, sequenced either directly or after in vitro stimulation (not recorded which). CDR3 DNA: TGTGCCAGCGGGGACCCGGGACAGGGGGCGGACGAGCAGTACTTC. Translating it yields CASGDPGQGADEQYF. The whole variable domain, remainder taken from reference TRBV28 and TRBJ2-7, is DVKVTQSSRYLVKRTGEKVFLECVQDMDHENMFWYRQDPGLGLRLIYFSYDVKMKEKGDIPEGYSVSREKKERFSLILESASTNQTSMYLCASGDPGQGADEQYFGPGTRLTVT.